The following is a T cell receptor beta chain sequence with its context. Described time point: pretreatment peripheral blood. Patients presented with locally advanced or metastatic urothelial carcinoma. Samples spanned pretreatment and treatment, with 1 to 8 time points per patient. These data come from a study of PD-L1 blockade in urothelial cancer. Study information: Atezolizumab (1,200 mg intravenously every 3 weeks) began at some point between 2013 and 2015 for patients. Patients with male sex and bladder-origin urothelial cancer accounted for twenty-five of 29 enrolled.

Trimming at V came to 0 bases and at J to 4 bases, leaving 9 bases not matched to a gene. The CDR3 contains 16 residues. CDR1 and CDR2 (germline): SGHNT, YYREEE (reference sequence). Libraries were prepared by immunoSEQ multiplex PCR; TCRdb keeps only in-frame clonotypes and omits some of them. This sample carries 85,000 to 90,000 clones, under 90% of them seen once, and the ten largest clones take around 15%. The TCR originated in a man aged 55 to 70 with urothelial cancer. The input for sequencing was PBMCs, taken around atezolizumab (anti-PD-L1) treatment. J is TRBJ2-5 and V is TRBV5-4; 7 bases match TRBD1. The CDR3 sequence is CASSLAKGAPIETQYF. CDR3 bases: TGTGCCAGCAGCTTGGCCAAGGGGGCCCCTATAGAGACCCAGTACTTC. The full variable domain, with the rest looked up from reference TRBV5-4 and TRBJ2-5, is ETGVTQSPTHLIKTRGQQVTLRCSSQSGHNTVSWYQQALGQGPQFIFQYYREEENGRGNFPPRFSGLQFPNYSSELNVNALELDDSALYLCASSLAKGAPIETQYFGPGTRLLVL.